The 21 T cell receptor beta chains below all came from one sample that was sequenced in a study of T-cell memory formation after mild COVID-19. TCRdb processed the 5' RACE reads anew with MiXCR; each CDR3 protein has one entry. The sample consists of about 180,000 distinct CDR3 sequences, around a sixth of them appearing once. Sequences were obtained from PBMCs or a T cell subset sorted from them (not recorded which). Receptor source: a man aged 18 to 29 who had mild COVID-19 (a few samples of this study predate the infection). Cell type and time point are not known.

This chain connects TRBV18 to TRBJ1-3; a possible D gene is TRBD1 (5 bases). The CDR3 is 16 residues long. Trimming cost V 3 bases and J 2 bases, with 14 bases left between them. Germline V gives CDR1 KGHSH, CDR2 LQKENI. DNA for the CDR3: TGTGCCAGCTCACCCCAAGTACAGGCGGCTGGAAACACCATATATTTT. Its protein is CASSPQVQAAGNTIYF.

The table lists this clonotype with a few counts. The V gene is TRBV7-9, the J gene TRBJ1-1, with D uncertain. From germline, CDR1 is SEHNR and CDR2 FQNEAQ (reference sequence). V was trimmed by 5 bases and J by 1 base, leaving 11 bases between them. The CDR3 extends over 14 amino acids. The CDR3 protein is CASSPDVENTEAFF. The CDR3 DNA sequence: TGTGCCAGCAGCCCGGACGTCGAGAACACTGAAGCTTTCTTT.

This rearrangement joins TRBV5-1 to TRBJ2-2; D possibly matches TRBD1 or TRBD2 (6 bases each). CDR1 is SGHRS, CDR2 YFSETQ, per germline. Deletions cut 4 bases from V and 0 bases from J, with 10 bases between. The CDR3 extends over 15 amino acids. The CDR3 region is CASSVGGANTGELFF. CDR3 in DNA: TGCGCCAGCAGCGTGGGGGGCGCGAACACCGGGGAGCTGTTTTTT.

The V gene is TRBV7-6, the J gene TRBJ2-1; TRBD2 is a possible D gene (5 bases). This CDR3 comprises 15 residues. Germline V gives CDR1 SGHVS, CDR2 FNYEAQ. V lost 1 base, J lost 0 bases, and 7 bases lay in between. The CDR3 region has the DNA TGTGCCAGCAGCTTAGAGCGGAACTCCTACAATGAGCAGTTCTTC. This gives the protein CASSLERNSYNEQFF.

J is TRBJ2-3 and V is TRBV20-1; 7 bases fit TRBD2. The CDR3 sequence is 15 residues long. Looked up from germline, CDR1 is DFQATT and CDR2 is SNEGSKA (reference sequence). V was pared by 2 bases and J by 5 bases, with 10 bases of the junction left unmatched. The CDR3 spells CSARSARGVGDTQYF. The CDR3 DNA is TGCAGTGCTAGATCCGCTCGGGGGGTGGGAGATACGCAGTATTTT.

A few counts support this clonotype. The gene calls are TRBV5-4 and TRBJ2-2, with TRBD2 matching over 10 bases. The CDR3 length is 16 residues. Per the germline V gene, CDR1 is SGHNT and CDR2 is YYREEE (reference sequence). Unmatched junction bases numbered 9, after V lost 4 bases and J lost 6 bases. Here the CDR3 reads CASSRKGLASSGELFF. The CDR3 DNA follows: TGTGCCAGCAGCCGGAAGGGACTAGCGTCTTCCGGGGAGCTGTTTTTT.

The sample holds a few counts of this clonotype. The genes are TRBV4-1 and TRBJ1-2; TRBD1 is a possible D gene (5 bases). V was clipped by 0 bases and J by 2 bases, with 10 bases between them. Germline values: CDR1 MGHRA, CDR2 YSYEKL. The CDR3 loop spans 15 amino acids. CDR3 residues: CASSQDSQANYGYTF. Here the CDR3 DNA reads TGCGCCAGCAGCCAAGATTCACAGGCCAACTATGGCTACACCTTC.

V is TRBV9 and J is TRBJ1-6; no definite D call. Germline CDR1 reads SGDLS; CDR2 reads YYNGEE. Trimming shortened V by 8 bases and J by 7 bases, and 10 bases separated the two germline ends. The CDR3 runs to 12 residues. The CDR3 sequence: CASGAVNSPLHF. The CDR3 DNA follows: TGTGCCAGTGGAGCAGTGAATTCACCCCTCCACTTT.

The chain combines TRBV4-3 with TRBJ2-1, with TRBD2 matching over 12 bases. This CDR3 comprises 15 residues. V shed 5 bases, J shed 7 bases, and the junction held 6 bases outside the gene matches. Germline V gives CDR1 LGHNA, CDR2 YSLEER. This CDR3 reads CASSARTSGENEQFF. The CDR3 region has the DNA TGCGCCAGCAGCGCCCGGACTAGCGGGGAGAATGAGCAGTTCTTC.

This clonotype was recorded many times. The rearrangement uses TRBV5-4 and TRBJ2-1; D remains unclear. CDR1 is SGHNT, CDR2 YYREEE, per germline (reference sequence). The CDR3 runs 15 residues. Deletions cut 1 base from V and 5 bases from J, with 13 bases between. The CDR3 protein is CASSLLSQHDNEQFF. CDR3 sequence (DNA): TGTGCCAGCAGCTTGCTTTCCCAGCACGACAATGAGCAGTTCTTC.

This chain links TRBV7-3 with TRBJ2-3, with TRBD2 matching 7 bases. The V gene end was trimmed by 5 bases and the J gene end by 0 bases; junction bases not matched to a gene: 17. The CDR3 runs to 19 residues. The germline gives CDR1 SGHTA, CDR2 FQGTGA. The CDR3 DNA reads TGTGCCAGCAGCGCCCAGACTAGCTTTGGGTTTACTAGCACAGATACGCAGTATTTT. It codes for CASSAQTSFGFTSTDTQYF.

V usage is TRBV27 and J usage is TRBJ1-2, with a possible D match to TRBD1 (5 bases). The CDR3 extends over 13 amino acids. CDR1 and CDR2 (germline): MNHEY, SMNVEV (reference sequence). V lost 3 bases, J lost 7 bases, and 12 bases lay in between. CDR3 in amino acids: CASSFIQGAGYTF. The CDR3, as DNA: TGTGCCAGCAGTTTCATACAAGGGGCTGGCTACACCTTC.

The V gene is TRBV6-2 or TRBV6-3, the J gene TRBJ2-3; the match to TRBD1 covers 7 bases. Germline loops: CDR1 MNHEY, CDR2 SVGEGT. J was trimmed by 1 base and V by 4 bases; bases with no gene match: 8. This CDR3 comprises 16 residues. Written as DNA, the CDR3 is TGTGCCAGCAGTTCACGGACAGGCAAAGGCACAGATACGCAGTATTTT. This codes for CASSSRTGKGTDTQYF.

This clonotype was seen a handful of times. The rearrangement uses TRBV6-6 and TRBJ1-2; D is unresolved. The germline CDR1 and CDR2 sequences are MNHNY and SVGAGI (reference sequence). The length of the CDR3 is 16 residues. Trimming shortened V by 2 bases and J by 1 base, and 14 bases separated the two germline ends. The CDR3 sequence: CASSYGDGLVNYGYTF. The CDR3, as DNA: TGTGCCAGCAGTTACGGCGACGGACTCGTTAACTATGGCTACACCTTC.

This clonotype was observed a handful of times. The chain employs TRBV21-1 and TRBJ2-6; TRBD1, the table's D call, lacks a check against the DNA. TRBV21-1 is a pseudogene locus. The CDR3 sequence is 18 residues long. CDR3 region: CASRLDSLKGAGANVLTF. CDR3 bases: TGTGCCAGCAGGCTGGACAGCCTAAAAGGGGCCGGGGCCAACGTCCTGACTTTC.

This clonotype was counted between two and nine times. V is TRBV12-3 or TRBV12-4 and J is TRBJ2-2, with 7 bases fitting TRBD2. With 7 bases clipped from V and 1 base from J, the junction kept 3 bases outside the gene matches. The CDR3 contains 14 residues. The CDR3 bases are TGTGCCAGCAAGGGACTACAGAACACCGGGGAGCTGTTTTTT. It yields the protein CASKGLQNTGELFF.

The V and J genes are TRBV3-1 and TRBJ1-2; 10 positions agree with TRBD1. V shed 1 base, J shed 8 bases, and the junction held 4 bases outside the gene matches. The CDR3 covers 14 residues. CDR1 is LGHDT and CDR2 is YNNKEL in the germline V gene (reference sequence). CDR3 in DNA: TGTGCCAGCAGCCAAGCCGACAGGGGGCGAGGCTACACCTTC. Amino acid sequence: CASSQADRGRGYTF.

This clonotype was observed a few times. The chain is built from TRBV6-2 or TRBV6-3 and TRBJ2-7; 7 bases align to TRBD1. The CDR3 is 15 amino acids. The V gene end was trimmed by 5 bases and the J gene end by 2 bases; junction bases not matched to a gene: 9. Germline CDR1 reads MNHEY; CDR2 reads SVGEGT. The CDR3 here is CASSRPGTEPYEQYF. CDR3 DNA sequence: TGTGCCAGCAGTCGCCCCGGGACAGAGCCCTACGAGCAGTACTTC.

The CDR3 reads CASSVGSYGYTF. CDR3 DNA: TGTGCCAGCAGCGTAGGGTCCTATGGCTACACCTTC. This rearrangement joins TRBV9 to TRBJ1-2; D is unclear. Trimming shortened V by 0 bases and J by 4 bases, and 4 bases separated the two germline ends. This CDR3 has 12 residues. CDR1 is SGDLS and CDR2 is YYNGEE in the germline V gene.

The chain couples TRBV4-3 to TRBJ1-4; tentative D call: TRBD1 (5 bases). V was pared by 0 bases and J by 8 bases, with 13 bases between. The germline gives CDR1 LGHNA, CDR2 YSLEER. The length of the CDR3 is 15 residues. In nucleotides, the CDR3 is TGCGCCAGCAGCCAAGAAACTCGGGGCGGCGAAAAACTGTTTTTT. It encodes CASSQETRGGEKLFF.

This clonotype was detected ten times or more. In DNA form, the CDR3 reads TGCGCCAGCAGCTTGGGGGCAGGGATAAACTACGAGCAGTACTTC. The encoded protein is CASSLGAGINYEQYF. The chain links TRBV5-1 to TRBJ2-7; D may be TRBD1 (5 bases). The CDR3 covers 15 residues. Trimming cost V 0 bases and J 3 bases, with 13 bases left between them. CDR1 is SGHRS, CDR2 YFSETQ, per germline.